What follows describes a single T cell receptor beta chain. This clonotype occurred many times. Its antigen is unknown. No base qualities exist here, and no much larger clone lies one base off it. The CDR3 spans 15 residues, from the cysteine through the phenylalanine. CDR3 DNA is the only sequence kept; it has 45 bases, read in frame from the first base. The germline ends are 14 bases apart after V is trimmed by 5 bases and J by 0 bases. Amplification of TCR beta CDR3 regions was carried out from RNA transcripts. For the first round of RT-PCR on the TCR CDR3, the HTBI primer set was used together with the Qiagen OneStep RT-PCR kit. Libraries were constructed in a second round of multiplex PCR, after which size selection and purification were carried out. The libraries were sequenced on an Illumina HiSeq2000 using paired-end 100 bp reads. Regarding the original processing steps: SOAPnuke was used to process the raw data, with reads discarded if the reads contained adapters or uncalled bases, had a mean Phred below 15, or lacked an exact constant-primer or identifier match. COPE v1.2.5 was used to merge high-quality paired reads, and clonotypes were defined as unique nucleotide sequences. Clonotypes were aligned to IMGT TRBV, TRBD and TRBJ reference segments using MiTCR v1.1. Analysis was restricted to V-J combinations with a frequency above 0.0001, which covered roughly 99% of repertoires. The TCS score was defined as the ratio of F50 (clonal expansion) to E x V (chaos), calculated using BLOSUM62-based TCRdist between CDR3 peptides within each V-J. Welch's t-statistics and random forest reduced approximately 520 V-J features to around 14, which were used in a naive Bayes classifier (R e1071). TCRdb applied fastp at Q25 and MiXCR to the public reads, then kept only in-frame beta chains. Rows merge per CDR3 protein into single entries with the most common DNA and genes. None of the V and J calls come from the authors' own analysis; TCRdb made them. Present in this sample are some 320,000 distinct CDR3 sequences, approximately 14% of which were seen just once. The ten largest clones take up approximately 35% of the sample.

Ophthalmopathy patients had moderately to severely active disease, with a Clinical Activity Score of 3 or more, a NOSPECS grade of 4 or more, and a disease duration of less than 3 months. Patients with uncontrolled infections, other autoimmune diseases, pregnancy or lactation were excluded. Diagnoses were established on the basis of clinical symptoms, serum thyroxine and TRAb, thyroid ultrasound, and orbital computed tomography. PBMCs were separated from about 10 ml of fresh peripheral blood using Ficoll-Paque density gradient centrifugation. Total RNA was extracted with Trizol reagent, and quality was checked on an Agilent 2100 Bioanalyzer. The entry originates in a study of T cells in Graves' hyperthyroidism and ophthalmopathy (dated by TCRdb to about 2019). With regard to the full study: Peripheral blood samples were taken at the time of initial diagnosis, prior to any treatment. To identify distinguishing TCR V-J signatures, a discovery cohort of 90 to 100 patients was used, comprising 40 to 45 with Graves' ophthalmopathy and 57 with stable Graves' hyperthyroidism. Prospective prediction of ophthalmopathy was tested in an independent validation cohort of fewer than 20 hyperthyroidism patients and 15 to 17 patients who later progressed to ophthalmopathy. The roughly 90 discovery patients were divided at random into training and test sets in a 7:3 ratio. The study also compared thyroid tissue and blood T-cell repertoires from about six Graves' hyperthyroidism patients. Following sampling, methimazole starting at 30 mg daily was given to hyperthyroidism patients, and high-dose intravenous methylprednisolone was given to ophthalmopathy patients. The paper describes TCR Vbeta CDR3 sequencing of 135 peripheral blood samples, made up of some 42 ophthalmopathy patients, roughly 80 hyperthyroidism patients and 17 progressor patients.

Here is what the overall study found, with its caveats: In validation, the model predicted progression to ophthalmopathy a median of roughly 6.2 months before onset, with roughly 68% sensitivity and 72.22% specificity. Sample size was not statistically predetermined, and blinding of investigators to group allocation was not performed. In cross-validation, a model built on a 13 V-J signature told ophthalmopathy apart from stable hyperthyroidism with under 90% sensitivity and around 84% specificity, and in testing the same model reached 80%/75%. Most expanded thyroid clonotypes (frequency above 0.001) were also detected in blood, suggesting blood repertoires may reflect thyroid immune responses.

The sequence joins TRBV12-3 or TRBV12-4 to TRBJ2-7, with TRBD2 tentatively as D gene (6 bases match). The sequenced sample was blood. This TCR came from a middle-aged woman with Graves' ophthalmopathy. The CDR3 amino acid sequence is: CASSPGDFISYEQYF. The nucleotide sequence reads TGTGCCAGCAGTCCCGGGGACTTTATCTCCTACGAGCAGTACTTC.